One and the same sample provided the 8 T cell receptor beta chains below, sequenced in a study of spatial heterogeneity in lung cancer. The time point is: blood at routine non-recurrence follow-up after resection. TCRdb itself ran the 5' RACE reads through MiXCR, one entry per CDR3 protein. The sample lists roughly 72,000 distinct CDR3 sequences; less than 9.5% were seen once. Material: PBMCs, obtained at follow-up. The receptors come from a female donor with early-stage non-small cell lung cancer.

This chain uses TRBV7-3 with TRBJ2-3; a possible D gene is TRBD2 (5 bases). Germline CDR1 is SGHTA and CDR2 is FQGTGA. The CDR3 is 15 amino acids. With 5 bases removed from V and 1 base from J, the gap between germline ends came to 13 bases. The CDR3 nucleotides are TGTGCCAGCAGCATCGGCGGGCAGGGCACAGATACGCAGTATTTT. As protein: CASSIGGQGTDTQYF.

Many counts were recorded for this clonotype. This sequence joins TRBV4-2 and TRBJ2-4; 7 bases line up with TRBD2. Unmatched junction bases numbered 5, after V lost 3 bases and J lost 0 bases. This CDR3 spans 16 amino acids. From germline, CDR1 is LGHNA and CDR2 YNFKEQ. CDR3 in DNA: TGTGCCAGCAGCCACGGGGAGGGGACAGCCAAAAACATTCAGTACTTC. It codes for CASSHGEGTAKNIQYF.

This clonotype appeared many times. The gene calls are TRBV18 and TRBJ2-4; D call uncertain. Germline CDR1 is KGHSH and CDR2 is LQKENI. The CDR3 covers 15 residues. V shed 3 bases and J shed 1 base, with 10 bases lying between them. The CDR3 region has the DNA TGTGCCAGCTCACCTAGGACGGTTGCCAAAAACATTCAGTACTTC. Amino acids: CASSPRTVAKNIQYF.

This clonotype was seen ten or more times. The chain employs TRBV9 and TRBJ2-3; D gene uncertain. There are 13 residues in the CDR3. From germline, CDR1 is SGDLS and CDR2 YYNGEE. The germline V and J ends were trimmed by 4 bases and 2 bases, with 8 bases remaining between them. In DNA form, the CDR3 reads TGTGCCAGCAGCACTCCCACCACAGATACGCAGTATTTT. Translation: CASSTPTTDTQYF.

Only a few counts were recorded for this clonotype. The rearrangement joins TRBV10-3 to TRBJ2-2; a weak D match, TRBD2 (6 bases). Per the germline V gene, CDR1 is ENHRY and CDR2 is SYGVKD. The CDR3 loop spans 14 amino acids. Trimming pared 4 bases from V and 2 bases from J, leaving 8 bases between. The DNA of the CDR3 is TGTGCCATCAGTGGGGACTTAAACACCGGGGAGCTGTTTTTT. This gives the protein CAISGDLNTGELFF.

V is TRBV9 and J is TRBJ1-1, with D uncertain. This CDR3 contains 14 residues. CDR1 and CDR2 (germline): SGDLS, YYNGEE. V was cut by 2 bases and J by 7 bases, with 15 bases left in between. CDR3 bases: TGTGCCAGCAGCGTCGGGATAGGGCATGTTGAAGCTTTCTTT. It codes for CASSVGIGHVEAFF.

Only a few counts were recorded for this clonotype. A read error may explain this, as a much larger clone is one base away. The V and J genes are TRBV18 and TRBJ1-1; D may be TRBD1 (6 bases). From germline, CDR1 is KGHSH and CDR2 LQKENI. The CDR3 runs to 13 residues. The CDR3 DNA is TGTGTCAGCTCACCAGTACAGGGCTCTGAAGCTTTCTTT. Protein product: CVSSPVQGSEAFF. Full variable domain (outside the CDR3, taken from reference TRBV18 and TRBJ1-1): NAGVMQNPRHLVRRRGQEARLRCSPMKGHSHVYWYRQLPEEGLKFMVYLQKENIIDESGMPKERFSAEFPKEGPSILRIQQVVRGDSAAYFCVSSPVQGSEAFFGQGTRLTVV.

This clonotype was found many times. V is TRBV5-4 and J is TRBJ1-1, with TRBD1 matching over 7 bases. The CDR3 spans 15 residues. Germline values: CDR1 SGHNT, CDR2 YYREEE (reference sequence). The junction had 7 bases not matched to a gene; V was cut back by 4 bases and J by 1 base. Written as DNA, the CDR3 is TGTGCCAGCAGCCCATCAGGACAGGCGAACACTGAAGCTTTCTTT. It codes for CASSPSGQANTEAFF.